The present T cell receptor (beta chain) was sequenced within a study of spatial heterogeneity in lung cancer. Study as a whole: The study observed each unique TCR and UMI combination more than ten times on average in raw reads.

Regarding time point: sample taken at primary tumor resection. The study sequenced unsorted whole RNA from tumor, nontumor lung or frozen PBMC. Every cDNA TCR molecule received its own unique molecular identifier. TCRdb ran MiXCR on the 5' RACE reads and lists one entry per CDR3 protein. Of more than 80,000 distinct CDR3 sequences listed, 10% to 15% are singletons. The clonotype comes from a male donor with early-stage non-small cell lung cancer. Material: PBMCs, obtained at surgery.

CDR3 sequence reads: CASSLEPSGYEQYF. CDR3 coding DNA: TGCGCCAGCAGCTTGGAACCGTCGGGCTACGAGCAGTACTTC. The rearrangement links TRBV5-1 to TRBJ2-7; D remains ambiguous. V was clipped by 0 bases and J by 3 bases, with 10 bases between them. The germline V gene has CDR1 SGHRS and CDR2 YFSETQ. The CDR3 spans 14 residues.